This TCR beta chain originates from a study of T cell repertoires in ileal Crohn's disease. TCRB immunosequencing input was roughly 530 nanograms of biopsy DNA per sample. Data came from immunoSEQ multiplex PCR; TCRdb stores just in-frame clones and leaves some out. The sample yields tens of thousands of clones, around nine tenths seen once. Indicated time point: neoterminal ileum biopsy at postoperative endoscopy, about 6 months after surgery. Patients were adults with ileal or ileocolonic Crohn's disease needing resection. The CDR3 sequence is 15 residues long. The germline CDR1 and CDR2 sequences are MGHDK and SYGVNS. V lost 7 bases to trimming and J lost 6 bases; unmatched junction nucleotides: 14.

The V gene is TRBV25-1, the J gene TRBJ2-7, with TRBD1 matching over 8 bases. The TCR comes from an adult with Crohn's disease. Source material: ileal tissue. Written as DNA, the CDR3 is TGTGCCAGCACCCCATTGGGGATACAGGGGGGCGAGCAGTACTTC. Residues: CASTPLGIQGGEQYF.